The 27 T cell receptor beta chains listed next were all sequenced from one sample in a study of blood T cell repertoires in COVID-19. The data were produced by immunoSEQ multiplex PCR, yet TCRdb's version contains in-frame clones alone and is incomplete. This table has around 260,000 clones, around nine tenths appearing once. The sequenced sample was peripheral blood. These receptors all stem from a man younger than 40 with acute or convalescent COVID-19.

The CDR3 sequence is CASSLETGYGNTIYF. In DNA form, the CDR3 reads TGTGCCAGCAGCTTAGAAACAGGGTACGGAAACACCATATATTTT. V gene TRBV7-8 combines with J gene TRBJ1-3; perhaps TRBD1 as D (6 bases). CDR1 is SGHVS, CDR2 FQNEAQ, per germline. Trimming removed 1 base at V and 4 bases at J, with 11 bases between. The CDR3 covers 15 residues.

The rearrangement links TRBV29-1 to TRBJ2-5; TRBD2 matches at 9 bases. Germline V lookup: CDR1 SQVTM, CDR2 ANQGSEA. V gave up 4 bases and J gave up 5 bases; unmatched junction bases: 11. The CDR3 extends over 15 amino acids. The chain's CDR3 is CSVASGGGAMETQYF. CDR3 in DNA: TGCAGCGTTGCGAGTGGCGGGGGGGCTATGGAGACCCAGTACTTC.

V is TRBV7-3 and J is TRBJ2-2, with D possibly matching TRBD2 (6 bases). The germline V and J ends were trimmed by 4 bases and 3 bases, with 9 bases remaining between them. The germline V gene has CDR1 SGHTA and CDR2 FQGTGA. This CDR3 comprises 14 residues. CDR3 DNA: TGTGCCAGCAGCTGGGACTCGCACACCGGGGAGCTGTTTTTT. It specifies CASSWDSHTGELFF. The full variable domain, its missing parts supplied by reference TRBV7-3 and TRBJ2-2, is GAGVSQTPSNKVTEKGKYVELRCDPISGHTALYWYRQSLGQGPEFLIYFQGTGAADDSGLPNDRFFAVRPEGSVSTLKIQRTERGDSAVYLCASSWDSHTGELFFGEGSRLTVL.

The chain combines TRBV6-6 with TRBJ1-3; maybe TRBD1 (6 bases). There are 15 residues in the CDR3. Germline CDR1 MNHNY, CDR2 SVGAGI (reference sequence). The V end was cut by 7 bases, the J end by 0 bases, with 13 bases between. The CDR3 loop is CASIPSTGSGNTIYF. The CDR3, as DNA: TGTGCCAGCATTCCTTCGACAGGCTCTGGAAACACCATATATTTT.

This clone was detected only a few times. The chain employs TRBV19 and TRBJ1-1, with D possibly TRBD1 on 6 matching bases. The V end was cut by 3 bases, the J end by 10 bases, with 12 bases between. CDR3 length equals 12 residues. Germline assignment: CDR1 LNHDA and CDR2 SQIVND (reference sequence). This CDR3 is CASSITRGSAFF. CDR3 nucleotides: TGTGCCAGTAGTATTACCAGGGGCTCAGCTTTCTTT.

The V and J genes are TRBV7-9 and TRBJ1-2, with D unclear. Between the trimmed V and J ends, which lost 3 bases and 3 bases, there was a span of 14 bases. The CDR3 has 15 residues. Per germline, CDR1 SEHNR and CDR2 FQNEAQ (reference sequence). The CDR3 reads CASSLGELRHYGYTF. Here the CDR3 DNA reads TGTGCCAGCAGCTTGGGAGAACTGAGGCACTATGGCTACACCTTC.

The rearrangement uses TRBV28 and TRBJ2-7; 10 nucleotides align to TRBD2. J gave up 4 bases and V 3 bases, and 3 bases lay outside the gene matches. The germline V gene encodes CDR1 MDHEN and CDR2 SYDVKM. The CDR3 is made up of 14 amino acids. CDR3 sequence (DNA): TGTGCCAGCAGTTTGGGAGCGGGGGGGTACGAGCAGTACTTC. Residues: CASSLGAGGYEQYF.

V usage is TRBV30 and J usage is TRBJ1-2, with D uncertain. Germline CDR1 reads GTSNPN; CDR2 reads SVGIG (reference sequence). Trimming removed 5 bases from V and 9 bases from J, with 16 bases in between. This CDR3 comprises 12 residues. CDR3 DNA: TGTGCCTGGTTTTATCGGGAGGCCCGCTACACCTTC. Protein: CAWFYREARYTF.

This clone has a single count. V and J are TRBV6-1 and TRBJ2-7, with D unresolved. The V end was cut by 3 bases, the J end by 0 bases, with 6 bases between. CDR1 is MNHNS and CDR2 is SASEGT in the germline V gene. CDR3 size: 13 residues. The CDR3 DNA sequence: TGTGCCAGCAGTGATAGCCCCTCCTACGAGCAGTACTTC. Protein: CASSDSPSYEQYF.

This chain uses TRBV28 with TRBJ2-7; 10 nucleotides agree with TRBD1. The CDR3 spans 16 residues. V was pared by 6 bases and J by 3 bases, with 11 bases of the junction left unmatched. Germline V CDR1 and CDR2: MDHEN, SYDVKM. CDR3 coding DNA: TGTGCCAGCAGACCCCTTGCGGGACAGGGGTTCTACGAGCAGTACTTC. Translating it yields CASRPLAGQGFYEQYF. Full variable domain (rest looked up from reference TRBV28 and TRBJ2-7): DVKVTQSSRYLVKRTGEKVFLECVQDMDHENMFWYRQDPGLGLRLIYFSYDVKMKEKGDIPEGYSVSREKKERFSLILESASTNQTSMYLCASRPLAGQGFYEQYFGPGTRLTVT.

The rearrangement joins TRBV16 to TRBJ1-5; D is undetermined. Per the germline V gene, CDR1 is KGHSY and CDR2 is FQNENV. This CDR3 contains 14 residues. Trimming left V 8 bases short and J 0 bases short, with 11 bases between. The CDR3 spells CASGTQVSNQPQHF. The DNA of the CDR3 is TGTGCCAGCGGAACTCAGGTTAGCAATCAGCCCCAGCATTTT. The complete variable domain, with remaining parts taken from reference TRBV16 and TRBJ1-5, reads GEEVAQTPKHLVRGEGQKAKLYCAPIKGHSYVFWYQQVLKNEFKFLISFQNENVFDETGMPKERFSAKCLPNSPCSLEIQATKLEDSAVYFCASGTQVSNQPQHFGDGTRLSIL.

The chain recombines TRBV28 with TRBJ2-3, with D possibly matching TRBD2 (6 bases). Trimming took off 5 bases at V and 6 bases at J, with 24 bases between the two ends. Germline loops: CDR1 MDHEN, CDR2 SYDVKM. The CDR3 covers 17 residues. The CDR3 reads CASSGKVTSYVGDTQYF. The CDR3 DNA reads as TGTGCCAGCAGTGGGAAAGTCACTAGCTACGTTGGGGATACGCAGTATTTT. Supplemented by reference TRBV28 and TRBJ2-3, the full variable domain reads DVKVTQSSRYLVKRTGEKVFLECVQDMDHENMFWYRQDPGLGLRLIYFSYDVKMKEKGDIPEGYSVSREKKERFSLILESASTNQTSMYLCASSGKVTSYVGDTQYFGPGTRLTVL.

The chain is built from TRBV6-5 and TRBJ2-7; 9 positions agree with TRBD2. The CDR3 extends over 15 amino acids. V lost 5 bases, J lost 1 base, and 6 bases stayed unmatched. Germline V gene lookup returns CDR1 MNHEY and CDR2 SVGAGI. DNA of the CDR3: TGTGCCAGCAGTCAGAGACTAGCGGAGTCCTACGAGCAGTACTTC. Translating gives CASSQRLAESYEQYF.

This chain joins TRBV3-1 (or the pseudogene TRBV3-2) and TRBJ2-3; the match to TRBD2 covers 10 bases. The CDR3 is 16 amino acids. V lost 2 bases to trimming and J lost 5 bases; unmatched junction nucleotides: 7. Germline CDR1 reads LGHDT; CDR2 reads YNNKEL (reference sequence). This chain's CDR3 is CASSQMPSGGGDTQYF. The CDR3 DNA follows: TGTGCCAGCAGCCAAATGCCTAGCGGGGGTGGAGATACGCAGTATTTT.

The chain couples TRBV5-5 to TRBJ2-2; D perhaps matches TRBD1 (5 bases). The CDR3 length is 15 residues. Trimming took 6 bases from V and 1 from J, leaving 13 bases between them. Germline values: CDR1 SGHKS, CDR2 YYEKEE (reference sequence). The CDR3 sequence: CASKYSTENTGELFF. The CDR3 nucleotides are TGTGCCAGCAAATACTCGACAGAGAACACCGGGGAGCTGTTTTTT.

The V and J genes are TRBV9 and TRBJ2-2; 8 bases map to TRBD1. In germline, CDR1 is SGDLS, CDR2 YYNGEE. This CDR3 contains 16 residues. V shed 0 bases, J shed 8 bases, and the junction held 9 bases outside the gene matches. The CDR3 reads CASSVGGRGRGGELFF. The CDR3 DNA follows: TGTGCCAGCAGCGTAGGTGGCAGGGGGCGAGGTGGGGAGCTGTTTTTT.

The chain carries TRBV6-5 and TRBJ1-1; 9 nucleotides line up with TRBD1. This CDR3 contains 14 residues. The ends lost 4 bases at V and 4 bases at J; junction bases unmatched: 4. Germline CDR1 MNHEY, CDR2 SVGAGI. This chain's CDR3 is CASSFMTGGTEAFF. CDR3 DNA sequence: TGTGCCAGCAGTTTCATGACAGGGGGCACTGAAGCTTTCTTT.

The gene calls are TRBV6-5 and TRBJ1-5; 8 bases are shared with TRBD1. CDR3 size: 15 residues. J gave up 7 bases and V 4 bases, and 9 bases lay outside the gene matches. CDR1 is MNHEY and CDR2 is SVGAGI in the germline V gene. The chain's CDR3 is CASSSRTGTRQPQHF. The CDR3, as DNA: TGTGCCAGCAGTTCCCGGACAGGGACAAGGCAGCCCCAGCATTTT.

V and J are TRBV5-4 and TRBJ2-6; maybe TRBD2 (6 bases). The CDR3 loop spans 15 amino acids. The germline gives CDR1 SGHNT, CDR2 YYREEE (reference sequence). V lost 0 bases, J lost 2 bases, and 6 bases lay in between. CDR3 nucleotide sequence: TGTGCCAGCAGCTTGGGCGGGACTGGGGCCAACGTCCTGACTTTC. Its translation: CASSLGGTGANVLTF. The full variable domain, its missing parts supplied by reference TRBV5-4 and TRBJ2-6, is ETGVTQSPTHLIKTRGQQVTLRCSSQSGHNTVSWYQQALGQGPQFIFQYYREEENGRGNFPPRFSGLQFPNYSSELNVNALELDDSALYLCASSLGGTGANVLTFGAGSRLTVL.

Remarks on this clone: The identical CDR3 is also encoded by other nucleotide sequences in the sample. The V and J genes are TRBV28 and TRBJ1-2, with no clear D. Germline assignment: CDR1 MDHEN and CDR2 SYDVKM. The CDR3 has 11 residues. V was clipped by 5 bases and J by 5 bases, with 6 bases between them. The CDR3 protein is CASSLNYGYTF. CDR3 nucleotide sequence: TGTGCCAGCAGTCTAAATTATGGCTACACCTTC.

The V and J genes are TRBV18 and TRBJ2-5; TRBD2 might be the D (5 bases). The CDR3 length is 16 residues. The germline CDR1 and CDR2 sequences are KGHSH and LQKENI. The V and J ends lost 3 bases and 4 bases respectively, with 18 bases between them. CDR3 sequence (DNA): TGTGCCAGCTCACCCCCAAGCGGTAACGGGCGAGAGACCCAGTACTTC. This translates into CASSPPSGNGRETQYF. Using reference TRBV18 and TRBJ2-5 for the parts outside the CDR3, the full variable domain is NAGVMQNPRHLVRRRGQEARLRCSPMKGHSHVYWYRQLPEEGLKFMVYLQKENIIDESGMPKERFSAEFPKEGPSILRIQQVVRGDSAAYFCASSPPSGNGRETQYFGPGTRLLVL.

DNA for the CDR3: TGTGCCAGCAGTGCCTCACAGGGGTACTCTGGAAACACCATATATTTT. It specifies CASSASQGYSGNTIYF. This chain joins TRBV27 and TRBJ1-3; 7 bases are shared with TRBD1. Germline loops: CDR1 MNHEY, CDR2 SMNVEV (reference sequence). The length of the CDR3 is 16 residues. Trimming took 5 bases from V and 0 from J; bases not matched to a gene: 7.

The chain couples TRBV30 to TRBJ1-5; weak D call: TRBD1 (6 bases). Deletions cut 2 bases from V and 4 bases from J, with 21 bases between. Germline CDR1 GTSNPN, CDR2 SVGIG (reference sequence). The CDR3 is 17 amino acids. The chain's CDR3 is CAWSRSLDSSSNQPQHF. In nucleotides, the CDR3 is TGTGCCTGGAGTAGGTCTTTGGACAGCTCTTCTAATCAGCCCCAGCATTTT.

In this sample, this clone turned up a few times. V and J are TRBV11-3 and TRBJ1-6; D not certain. Germline V lookup: CDR1 SGHNT, CDR2 YENEEA. Deletions cut 6 bases from V and 12 bases from J, with 12 bases between. The length of the CDR3 is 12 residues. The CDR3 nucleotides read TGTGCCAGCAGTTCGAACGGTGAACCCCTCCACTTT. This translates into CASSSNGEPLHF. Together with reference TRBV11-3 and TRBJ1-6, the CDR3 gives the full variable domain: EAGVVQSPRYKIIEKKQPVAFWCNPISGHNTLYWYLQNLGQGPELLIRYENEEAVDDSQLPKDRFSAERLKGVDSTLKIQPAELGDSAVYLCASSSNGEPLHFGNGTRLTVT.

The CDR3 DNA reads as TGTGCCAGCAAGGGACAGCCTTTTGGATATAATTCACCCCTCCACTTT. Amino acids: CASKGQPFGYNSPLHF. The rearrangement joins TRBV5-5 to TRBJ1-6; 7 positions agree with TRBD1. The CDR3 consists of 16 residues. V lost 6 bases, J lost 4 bases, and 10 bases stayed unmatched. The germline V gene encodes CDR1 SGHKS and CDR2 YYEKEE (reference sequence).

The V gene is TRBV10-3, the J gene TRBJ2-5, with 7 bases that match TRBD2. Germline V gives CDR1 ENHRY, CDR2 SYGVKD. CDR3 length equals 13 residues. V was pared by 4 bases and J by 3 bases, with 2 bases of the junction left unmatched. CDR3 in amino acids: CAISGDYEETQYF. CDR3 nucleotide sequence: TGTGCCATCAGTGGGGACTACGAAGAGACCCAGTACTTC.

J is TRBJ2-1 and V is TRBV5-1; 9 bases align to TRBD2. Germline loops: CDR1 SGHRS, CDR2 YFSETQ. The CDR3 length is 16 residues. The junction had 4 bases not matched to a gene; V was cut back by 0 bases and J by 3 bases. The CDR3 DNA sequence: TGCGCCAGCAGCTTGGGCCTAGCGGGGTACTACAATGAGCAGTTCTTC. This translates into CASSLGLAGYYNEQFF.